Following are 25 T cell receptor beta chains from one sample sequenced in a study of a mutant IDH1 vaccine in newly diagnosed glioma. Indicated time point: week 11, during vaccination. The investigators gave 300 ug of mutant IDH1 20-mer peptide in each vaccine dose, together with topical imiquimod. These TCRs' antigens remain unknown. The data were produced by immunoSEQ multiplex PCR, yet TCRdb's version contains in-frame clones alone and is incomplete. The sample holds some 60,000 clones, 84% seen once. The specimen comprised PBMCs, sampled from a glioma patient whose treatment included an IDH1 peptide vaccine. The receptors shown here come from a man younger than 45 with glioma.

This rearrangement joins TRBV9 to TRBJ1-6; 7 nucleotides match TRBD1. V dropped 0 bases and J dropped 0; count of bases not matched to a gene: 6. Germline V gives CDR1 SGDLS, CDR2 YYNGEE. There are 18 residues in the CDR3. The CDR3 coding sequence is TGTGCCAGCAGCGTAGGTAGGGGGCCAAGCTCCTATAATTCACCCCTCCACTTT. Protein product: CASSVGRGPSSYNSPLHF.

This chain links TRBV4-2 with TRBJ1-1; 8 nucleotides agree with TRBD1. V trimming: 2 bases; J trimming: 1 base; junction bases outside the gene matches: 6. Germline CDR1 reads LGHNA; CDR2 reads YNFKEQ. The CDR3 has 16 residues. CDR3: CASSQRVTGGNTEAFF. Here the CDR3 DNA reads TGTGCCAGCAGCCAAAGGGTCACAGGGGGGAACACTGAAGCTTTCTTT.

The chain joins TRBV6-6 to TRBJ2-3, with unresolved D. The CDR3 sequence is 11 residues long. Germline loops: CDR1 MNHNY, CDR2 SVGAGI (reference sequence). Trimming removed 7 bases from V and 11 bases from J, with 13 bases in between. The CDR3 region is CASTNSEQQYF. The CDR3 DNA is TGTGCCAGCACCAACAGCGAACAGCAGTATTTT.

The chain recombines TRBV28 with TRBJ1-1; 7 nucleotides match TRBD1. The CDR3 extends over 15 amino acids. V lost 5 bases to trimming and J lost 2 bases; unmatched junction nucleotides: 8. CDR1 and CDR2 (germline): MDHEN, SYDVKM. In nucleotides, the CDR3 is TGTGCCAGCAGTACCTTAGACAGGGCTAACACTGAAGCTTTCTTT. Amino acids: CASSTLDRANTEAFF.

For the CDR3, the DNA is TGCGCCAGCAGCCAAGATTTCACAGGAGGTAATTCACCCCTCCACTTT. It codes for CASSQDFTGGNSPLHF. J is TRBJ1-6 and V is TRBV4-3, with D possibly matching TRBD1 (5 bases). Germline loops: CDR1 LGHNA, CDR2 YSLEER. Trimming took 0 bases from V and 6 from J, leaving 12 bases between them. This CDR3 has 16 residues.

As DNA, the CDR3 is TGTGCCAGCAGCCAACAGGGGAACACTGAAGCTTTCTTT. This codes for CASSQQGNTEAFF. The chain is built from TRBV6-5 and TRBJ1-1; tentatively, D is TRBD1 (6 bases). Trimming pared 6 bases from V and 1 base from J, leaving 9 bases between. Germline V gene sequence: CDR1 MNHEY, CDR2 SVGAGI. CDR3 size: 13 residues.

The V gene is TRBV27, the J gene TRBJ2-7; 7 bases line up with TRBD1. Germline V CDR1 and CDR2: MNHEY, SMNVEV (reference sequence). The CDR3 sequence is 14 residues long. The V gene end was trimmed by 6 bases and the J gene end by 0 bases; junction bases not matched to a gene: 5. CDR3 nucleotide sequence: TGTGCCAGCAGAGCGACAGGGTACTCCTACGAGCAGTACTTC. This encodes CASRATGYSYEQYF.

The chain is built from TRBV19 and TRBJ2-6; 8 bases fit TRBD1. Per the germline V gene, CDR1 is LNHDA and CDR2 is SQIVND (reference sequence). V was clipped by 5 bases and J by 4 bases; unmatched bases: 4. The CDR3 has 15 residues. The CDR3 nucleotides read TGTGCCAGTAGTGTGACAGGGGTGGGGGCCAACGTCCTGACTTTC. It is translated as CASSVTGVGANVLTF. The entire variable domain, with the rest obtained from reference TRBV19 and TRBJ2-6, is as follows: DGGITQSPKYLFRKEGQNVTLSCEQNLNHDAMYWYRQDPGQGLRLIYYSQIVNDFQKGDIAEGYSVSREKKESFPLTVTSAQKNPTAFYLCASSVTGVGANVLTFGAGSRLTVL.

The chain recombines TRBV5-1 with TRBJ1-2; D is possibly TRBD1 (5 bases). Germline-derived CDR1 and CDR2 are SGHRS and YFSETQ. Trimming took 2 bases from V and 3 from J, leaving 11 bases between them. The CDR3 consists of 14 residues. The CDR3 nucleotides read TGCGCCAGCAGCTTATACAGGCCCTACTATGGCTACACCTTC. It codes for CASSLYRPYYGYTF. The full variable domain, rest sourced from reference TRBV5-1 and TRBJ1-2, is KAGVTQTPRYLIKTRGQQVTLSCSPISGHRSVSWYQQTPGQGLQFLFEYFSETQRNKGNFPGRFSGRQFSNSRSEMNVSTLELGDSALYLCASSLYRPYYGYTFGSGTRLTVV.

V and J are TRBV7-9 and TRBJ2-7; 9 positions agree with TRBD1. The CDR3 is made up of 14 amino acids. Germline values: CDR1 SEHNR, CDR2 FQNEAQ (reference sequence). With V trimmed by 1 base and J by 2 bases, 0 bases remained unmatched. In nucleotides, the CDR3 is TGTGCCAGCAGCTTAGGACAGGGGGCCTACGAGCAGTACTTC. Translating gives CASSLGQGAYEQYF. The variable domain in full, with the rest retrieved from reference TRBV7-9 and TRBJ2-7, is DTGVSQNPRHKITKRGQNVTFRCDPISEHNRLYWYRQTLGQGPEFLTYFQNEAQLEKSRLLSDRFSAERPKGSFSTLEIQRTEQGDSAMYLCASSLGQGAYEQYFGPGTRLTVT.

This chain connects TRBV2 to TRBJ1-1; D remains unclear. Germline V lookup: CDR1 SNHLY, CDR2 FYNNEI. The CDR3 runs 11 residues. Trimming removed 11 bases from V and 5 bases from J, with 12 bases in between. The CDR3: CASGRETEAFF. The CDR3 coding sequence is TGTGCCTCCGGGAGGGAGACTGAAGCTTTCTTT.

V and J are TRBV5-4 and TRBJ2-3, with 10 bases identical to TRBD2. Trimming cost V 0 bases and J 5 bases; bases outside gene matches: 0. The CDR3 has 14 residues. The germline V gene has CDR1 SGHNT and CDR2 YYREEE (reference sequence). CDR3 in amino acids: CASSLASGGDTQYF. CDR3 bases: TGTGCCAGCAGCTTGGCTAGCGGGGGAGATACGCAGTATTTT.

This clone was found once. The chain couples TRBV19 to TRBJ2-1, with 11 bases identical to TRBD1. CDR1 LNHDA and CDR2 SQIVND come from the germline V gene (reference sequence). The CDR3 covers 15 residues. J gave up 5 bases and V 5 bases, and 5 bases lay outside the gene matches. The CDR3 spells CASSSGQGAHNEQFF. CDR3 coding DNA: TGTGCCAGTAGTTCCGGACAGGGGGCCCACAATGAGCAGTTCTTC.

This chain uses TRBV28 with TRBJ1-1, with D unclear. Trimming stripped 4 bases from V and 5 bases from J, with 8 bases between. Germline V gives CDR1 MDHEN, CDR2 SYDVKM. CDR3 length: 12 residues. CDR3 in DNA: TGTGCCAGCAGTTCCCACATTACTGAAGCTTTCTTT. Amino acids: CASSSHITEAFF.

The rearrangement links TRBV5-5 to TRBJ2-3; no definite D call. Between the trimmed V and J ends, which lost 0 bases and 2 bases, there was a span of 19 bases. The CDR3 totals 18 residues. In germline, CDR1 is SGHKS, CDR2 YYEKEE (reference sequence). The CDR3 DNA sequence: TGTGCCAGCAGCTTGGCGGCTCTGGGTGGGCTATACACAGATACGCAGTATTTT. Amino acid sequence: CASSLAALGGLYTDTQYF.

The V gene is TRBV2, the J gene TRBJ1-5; D is possibly TRBD1 (5 bases). Germline loops: CDR1 SNHLY, CDR2 FYNNEI. The CDR3 contains 11 residues. CDR3 nucleotide sequence: TGTGGTTCGGGGGAAAATCAGCCCCAGCATTTT. Its translation: CGSGENQPQHF.

The chain links TRBV7-9 to TRBJ1-5; TRBD1 might be the D (5 bases). This CDR3 has 15 amino acids. Trimming left V 5 bases short and J 5 bases short, with 16 bases between. CDR1 SEHNR and CDR2 FQNEAQ come from the germline V gene (reference sequence). The CDR3 protein is CASSPGLRGDQPQHF. CDR3 in DNA: TGTGCCAGCAGCCCCGGACTCAGAGGGGATCAGCCCCAGCATTTT.

The chain has TRBV10-3 and TRBJ2-7; D call uncertain. Trimming took off 2 bases at V and 2 bases at J, with 7 bases between the two ends. Germline V gives CDR1 ENHRY, CDR2 SYGVKD. The CDR3 runs 13 residues. CDR3 loop: CAISEVHAYEQYF. CDR3 DNA sequence: TGTGCCATCAGTGAGGTTCATGCCTACGAGCAGTACTTC.

This chain connects TRBV5-1 to TRBJ1-1; D call uncertain. Trimming stripped 1 base from V and 1 base from J, with 8 bases between. This CDR3 spans 14 amino acids. Germline CDR1 is SGHRS and CDR2 is YFSETQ. DNA for the CDR3: TGCGCCAGCAGCTTGCGGGGAGGGAACACTGAAGCTTTCTTT. Translating gives CASSLRGGNTEAFF.

This clone was seen just once. The rearrangement joins TRBV28 to TRBJ2-5, with 14 bases aligning to TRBD2. V trimming: 6 bases; J trimming: 2 bases; junction bases outside the gene matches: 5. CDR1 and CDR2 (germline): MDHEN, SYDVKM. This CDR3 is built from 16 residues. DNA for the CDR3: TGTGCCAGCAGCCGACGACTAGCGGGAGGGCAAGAGACCCAGTACTTC. It encodes CASSRRLAGGQETQYF.

This chain connects TRBV6-6 to TRBJ1-1, with D unclear. Germline V gene sequence: CDR1 MNHNY, CDR2 SVGAGI (reference sequence). Trimming cost V 0 bases and J 11 bases, with 10 bases left between them. The CDR3 spans 12 residues. The CDR3: CASSYSTGRAFF. The DNA of the CDR3 is TGTGCCAGCAGTTACTCGACGGGGAGGGCTTTCTTT.

The chain employs TRBV28 and TRBJ1-1; 9 bases line up with TRBD1. V gave up 7 bases and J gave up 4 bases; unmatched junction bases: 10. The CDR3 covers 15 residues. Germline V gene data show CDR1 as MDHEN and CDR2 as SYDVKM. CDR3 nucleotide sequence: TGTGCCAGCACAACAGGGGGCGCCGAGGTCACTGAAGCTTTCTTT. Protein: CASTTGGAEVTEAFF.

The chain links TRBV27 to TRBJ2-7, with D possibly TRBD1 on 6 matching bases. This CDR3 has 15 amino acids. Trimming left V 0 bases short and J 12 bases short, with 21 bases between. CDR1 and CDR2 (germline): MNHEY, SMNVEV (reference sequence). The CDR3 here is CASSLSAYATGWRYF. The CDR3, as DNA: TGTGCCAGCAGTTTATCCGCCTACGCGACAGGATGGCGGTACTTC.

This clone has just a few counts. The rearrangement joins TRBV2 to TRBJ2-5; D perhaps matches TRBD1 (5 bases). V was clipped by 4 bases and J by 5 bases, with 14 bases between them. Germline CDR1 reads SNHLY; CDR2 reads FYNNEI. The CDR3 has 14 residues. CDR3 sequence: CASSAGRVGETQYF. The CDR3 DNA is TGTGCCAGCAGTGCAGGCAGGGTGGGGGAGACCCAGTACTTC.

The chain uses TRBV7-3 and TRBJ1-1; the D is unclear. Trimming left V 5 bases short and J 7 bases short, with 11 bases between. Germline V lookup: CDR1 SGHTA, CDR2 FQGTGA. CDR3 size: 12 residues. The CDR3 spells CASSQYHGEAFF. The DNA of the CDR3 is TGTGCCAGCAGCCAGTATCACGGTGAAGCTTTCTTT.